The subject of this entry is one TCR beta chain. The sample originates from a study of shared clonotypes between healthy human individuals. Some clones are missing from TCRdb's copy, which holds only in-frame ones; the method was immunoSEQ multiplex PCR. The sample contains over 2 million clones, roughly 95% of which appear only once. Trimming cost V 4 bases and J 2 bases, with 14 bases left between them. The CDR3 loop spans 16 amino acids. Germline loops: CDR1 MNHEY, CDR2 SMNVEV (reference sequence). The chain couples TRBV27 to TRBJ1-4; perhaps TRBD1 as D (5 bases). The TCR comes from a young man in good health. The specimen sequenced was naive CD4+ T cells sorted from blood. As for subset: CD45RA+ positively selected. This CDR3 reads CASSSQGLGTNEKLFF. Written as DNA, the CDR3 is TGTGCCAGCAGTTCGCAGGGTTTAGGGACTAATGAAAAACTGTTTTTT.